These 27 T cell receptor beta chains share one sample of origin, sequenced in a study of T cells in women clearing cervical HPV infection. Using immunoSEQ multiplex PCR, the repertoire was profiled, and TCRdb retains in-frame clones only, with some absent. In total, the table holds roughly 30,000 clones. The specimen was blood buffy coat. These receptors were collected from a woman aged 18 to 75 with a cervical HPV16 infection that either progressed to CIN3+ or cleared (not recorded which).

CDR3 amino acids: CASSLRGQGYPKHGYTF. The covered CDR3 bases are TGTGCCAGCAGCTTAAGGGGACAGGGTTATCCCAAACATGGC. This chain links TRBV7-6 with TRBJ1-2, with 9 bases matching TRBD1. With the read ending 3 residues before the CDR3 end, the germline J gene is used to fill in that end. Germline assignment: CDR1 SGHVS and CDR2 FNYEAQ. This CDR3 contains 17 residues. V dropped 2 bases and J dropped 6; count of bases not matched to a gene: 13.

The sequenced CDR3 bases are TGCAGTGTTACCGGGACAGGGTCCTATAATTCACCC. It is translated as CSVTGTGSYNSP. The CDR3 reads in full as CSVTGTGSYNSPLHF. The V gene is TRBV20-1, the J gene TRBJ1-6; TRBD1 matches 9 bases. The read comes to an end 3 residues before the CDR3 does, leaving the germline J gene to fill in the end. The V gene end was trimmed by 7 bases and the J gene end by 1 base; junction bases not matched to a gene: 5. Germline loops: CDR1 DFQATT, CDR2 SNEGSKA (reference sequence). This CDR3 is built from 15 residues.

The covered CDR3 bases are TGTGCCAGCAGCCTTACGGGAGGGGGCGAG. Its protein product is CASSLTGGGE. The entire CDR3 sequence reads CASSLTGGGEQYF. The chain couples TRBV2 to TRBJ2-7; 8 bases are a match to TRBD2. The read falls 3 residues short of the CDR3 end, and the missing part is taken from the germline J gene. The V gene's germline CDR1 is SNHLY and CDR2 FYNNEI. The CDR3 has 13 amino acids. With 6 bases clipped from V and 6 bases from J, the junction kept 7 bases outside the gene matches.

In the case of this clone: The observed sequence ends 3 residues before the CDR3 terminus, with the missing tail filled in from the germline J gene. The V and J genes are TRBV2 and TRBJ2-4; 8 positions agree with TRBD1. CDR1 is SNHLY and CDR2 is FYNNEI in the germline V gene. This CDR3 has 14 amino acids. The sequenced CDR3 bases are TGTGCCAGCAGTGACACAGGGGGGAACTATGGT. Amino acid sequence: CASSDTGGNYG. The complete CDR3 sequence is CASSDTGGNYGQYF.

Details on this clone: The CDR3 extends 3 residues past the end of the read, so its final part is completed from the germline J gene. The rearrangement uses TRBV7-8 and TRBJ1-2; D might be TRBD1 (5 bases). CDR1 and CDR2 (germline): SGHVS, FQNEAQ. Trimming took 2 bases from V and 1 from J, leaving 8 bases between them. This CDR3 is 14 amino acids long. Partial CDR3 DNA: TGTGCCAGCAGCTTACTCGGGGGTAACTATGGC. Translating it yields CASSLLGGNYG. The whole CDR3 sequence is CASSLLGGNYGYTF.

As for this clone: The sequence runs out 3 residues before the end of the CDR3; the remainder is reconstructed from the germline J gene. The gene calls are TRBV7-2 and TRBJ1-2, with D possibly matching TRBD1 (6 bases). There are 13 residues in the CDR3. The germline gives CDR1 SGHTA, CDR2 FQGNSA. V was shortened by 5 bases and J by 2 bases, with 9 bases between the two germline ends. Incomplete CDR3 DNA: TGTGCCAGCAGCAAAGGACAGAACTATGGC. This codes for CASSKGQNYG. The whole CDR3 protein is CASSKGQNYGYTF.

As for this clone: The CDR3 end lies 3 residues beyond the end of the read and is filled in from the germline J gene. The chain couples TRBV2 to TRBJ1-2; D uncertain. Looked up from germline, CDR1 is SNHLY and CDR2 is FYNNEI. The CDR3 spans 16 residues. CDR3 bases read: TGTGCCAGCAGCGTCGATAGCGGATCTAGCACAGATACC. Protein product: CASSVDSGSSTDT. The CDR3 in full is CASSVDSGSSTDTYTF.

Note on this clone: The missing CDR3 end, 3 residues past where the read stops, is filled in from the germline J gene. The genes are TRBV19 and TRBJ2-4, with D possibly being TRBD2 (7 bases). Germline-derived CDR1 and CDR2 are LNHDA and SQIVND (reference sequence). The CDR3 is 16 residues long. The CDR3 DNA, read in part, is TGTGCCAGTAGTATAGATCGCGGGGGCTATAACTATGGT. Translation gives CASSIDRGGYNYG. Given in full, the CDR3 is CASSIDRGGYNYGQYF.

In the case of this clone: The read finishes 3 residues shy of the CDR3 end, and the germline J gene is used to complete it. The chain recombines TRBV7-8 with TRBJ1-1, with D perhaps TRBD1 (5 bases). The CDR3 extends over 16 amino acids. CDR1 SGHVS and CDR2 FQNEAQ come from the germline V gene. Between the trimmed V and J ends, which lost 3 bases and 0 bases, there was a span of 14 bases. The CDR3 DNA, read in part, is TGTGCCAGCAGCTTTCAGGGCGGGGAAATGAACACTGAA. Translating gives CASSFQGGEMNTE. The whole CDR3 sequence reads CASSFQGGEMNTEAFF.

In the case of this clone: The read stops 3 residues short of the end of the CDR3; the missing end is completed from the germline J gene. The rearrangement links TRBV11-2 to TRBJ1-5; the D is unclear. Trimming removed 1 base from V and 5 bases from J, with 6 bases in between. The CDR3 sequence is 13 residues long. Germline CDR1 is SGHAT and CDR2 is FQNNGV. Incomplete CDR3 DNA: TGTGCCAGCAGCTTAGGGAGGGATCAGCCC. This translates into CASSLGRDQP. The whole CDR3 sequence reads CASSLGRDQPQHF.

Details on this clone: One junction end disagrees with the germline gene, perhaps due to a read error. Other DNA sequences in the same sample also yield this CDR3. This chain's CDR3 is CASTPTPGDYGYTF. Incomplete CDR3 DNA: TGTGCCAGCACCCCAACCCCAGGAGACTATGGA. The chain couples TRBV11-2 to TRBJ1-2; D remains ambiguous. The DNA ends 3 residues before the CDR3 does, and the rest of the CDR3 is filled in from the germline J gene. CDR1 and CDR2 (germline): SGHAT, FQNNGV. The CDR3 runs 14 residues.

Regarding this clone: The read ends 3 residues shy of where the CDR3 ends; the end is completed using the germline J gene. The chain joins TRBV29-1 to TRBJ2-2; 9 bases are a match to TRBD1. Looked up from germline, CDR1 is SQVTM and CDR2 is ANQGSEA. The CDR3 runs to 14 residues. Incomplete CDR3 DNA: TGCAGCGTACGCATGGGACAGGGAAGGGGAAAG. It specifies CSVRMGQGRGK. Given in full, the CDR3 is CSVRMGQGRGKLFF.

Points on this clone: The read falls 3 residues short of the CDR3 end, and the missing part is taken from the germline J gene. V gene TRBV19 combines with J gene TRBJ2-2; 12 nucleotides agree with TRBD2. V dropped 1 base and J dropped 7; count of bases not matched to a gene: 4. This CDR3 comprises 16 residues. Per the germline V gene, CDR1 is LNHDA and CDR2 is SQIVND (reference sequence). The CDR3 loop is CASSIGLAGAGGELFF. The CDR3 DNA, read in part, is TGTGCCAGTAGTATAGGACTAGCGGGAGCGGGCGGGGAG. Full variable domain (outside the CDR3, taken from reference TRBV19 and TRBJ2-2): DGGITQSPKYLFRKEGQNVTLSCEQNLNHDAMYWYRQDPGQGLRLIYYSQIVNDFQKGDIAEGYSVSREKKESFPLTVTSAQKNPTAFYLCASSIGLAGAGGELFFGEGSRLTVL.

In regard to this clone: With the read ending 3 residues before the CDR3 end, the germline J gene is used to fill in that end. This chain joins TRBV20-1 and TRBJ1-6; D gene unclear. The V gene's germline CDR1 is DFQATT and CDR2 SNEGSKA (reference sequence). Trimming took 5 bases from V and 7 from J, leaving 18 bases between them. This CDR3 has 15 residues. The part of the CDR3 DNA that was read is TGCAGTGCTCCTTATAGACAATTTTTCAATTCACCC. This sequence encodes CSAPYRQFFNSP. The complete CDR3 sequence is CSAPYRQFFNSPLHF.

Notes on this clone: The read ends 3 residues early relative to the CDR3; the germline J gene fills the gap. This chain links TRBV11-2 with TRBJ2-3; D uncertain. Germline V CDR1 and CDR2: SGHAT, FQNNGV. CDR3 length: 12 amino acids. CDR3 bases read: TGTGCCAGCAGCTTTAGCAATCAGCCG. It translates to CASSFSNQP. The CDR3, in full, reads CASSFSNQPQYF.

To note about this clone: One junction end disagrees with the germline gene, perhaps due to a read error. The sample contains more than one DNA sequence encoding this CDR3. The CDR3 protein is CASSQGQGDTIYF. Incomplete CDR3 DNA: TGTGCCAGCAGCCAGGGACAGGGGGACACA. The chain is built from TRBV7-3 and TRBJ1-3; 11 bases map to TRBD1. Read sequence stops 3 residues before the CDR3 end, and the germline J gene provides the missing end. The CDR3 spans 13 residues. CDR1 is SGHTA and CDR2 is FQGTGA in the germline V gene.

About this clone itself: The read halts 3 residues ahead of the CDR3 end, with the missing end drawn from the germline J gene. The genes are TRBV7-2 and TRBJ2-7; 10 bases are shared with TRBD1. Looked up from germline, CDR1 is SGHTA and CDR2 is FQGNSA. V shed 6 bases, J shed 3 bases, and the junction held 5 bases outside the gene matches. The length of the CDR3 is 14 residues. CDR3 bases read: TGTGCCAGCAGAGGGACAGGGGTGAGCTACGAG. Amino acids: CASRGTGVSYE. In full, the CDR3 is CASRGTGVSYEQYF.

The DNA read from the CDR3 is TGTGCCAGCAGCTTAGGAGGGGGCAGGACCGGGGAG. Residues: CASSLGGGRTGE. The complete CDR3 protein is CASSLGGGRTGELFF. The chain joins TRBV7-8 to TRBJ2-2; TRBD1 matches 7 bases. The read ends 3 residues early relative to the CDR3; the germline J gene fills the gap. CDR3 length: 15 amino acids. With V trimmed by 1 base and J by 5 bases, 4 bases remained unmatched. Germline V gene sequence: CDR1 SGHVS, CDR2 FQNEAQ.

For this clone: The read finishes 3 residues shy of the CDR3 end, and the germline J gene is used to complete it. The J gene is TRBJ2-6, the V gene TRBV7-9; maybe TRBD1 (6 bases). Trimming took off 8 bases at V and 0 bases at J, with 8 bases between the two ends. Germline V CDR1 and CDR2: SEHNR, FQNEAQ (reference sequence). CDR3 length: 14 residues. The CDR3 protein is CASYRDSGANVLTF. Incomplete CDR3 DNA: TGTGCCAGCTACAGGGACTCTGGGGCCAACGTC.

In the case of this clone: The read finishes 3 residues shy of the CDR3 end, and the germline J gene is used to complete it. The V and J genes are TRBV2 and TRBJ2-4, with D maybe TRBD1 (6 bases). This CDR3 contains 14 residues. The germline V gene encodes CDR1 SNHLY and CDR2 FYNNEI. The CDR3 is CASSVQGTNYGQYF. The part of the CDR3 DNA that was read is TGTGCCAGCAGTGTTCAGGGGACCAACTATGGT.

In regard to this clone: Sequencing ends 3 residues short of the CDR3 end; the germline J gene provides the rest. The V call is TRBV20-1, the J call TRBJ1-5, with 11 positions matching TRBD1. Unmatched junction bases numbered 0, after V lost 0 bases and J lost 2 bases. The CDR3 has 15 amino acids. Germline V gene lookup returns CDR1 DFQATT and CDR2 SNEGSKA (reference sequence). The CDR3 region is CSAREGQGGNQPQHF. Partial CDR3 DNA: TGCAGTGCTAGAGAGGGACAGGGGGGCAATCAGCCC.

In regard to this clone: Read coverage stops 3 residues before the CDR3 terminus; the germline J gene supplies the remainder. The chain links TRBV2 to TRBJ2-3; TRBD1 aligns across 7 bases. Looked up from germline, CDR1 is SNHLY and CDR2 is FYNNEI. This CDR3 has 14 amino acids. The CDR3 bases that were read are TGTGCCAGCAATGTATTCGACAGGGAAGCGACG. Translating gives CASNVFDREAT. The CDR3 in its entirety is CASNVFDREATQYF.

This clone counts as medium-sized by frequency. CDR3 bases read: TGTGCCAGTAGTATGAAAGGACAGGGGGCGAACGGGGAG. Translation gives CASSMKGQGANGE. The full CDR3 is CASSMKGQGANGELFF. J is TRBJ2-2 and V is TRBV19; 11 nucleotides align to TRBD1. With the read ending 3 residues before the CDR3 end, the germline J gene is used to fill in that end. Trimming removed 3 bases from V and 7 bases from J; junction bases left unmatched: 7. CDR1 is LNHDA and CDR2 is SQIVND in the germline V gene (reference sequence). CDR3 size: 16 residues.

Note on this clone: The CDR3 end lies 3 residues beyond the end of the read and is filled in from the germline J gene. The chain is built from TRBV14 and TRBJ1-2; D not resolved. This CDR3 spans 15 amino acids. Germline CDR1 is SGHDN and CDR2 is FVKESK. The V and J ends lost 0 bases and 5 bases respectively, with 13 bases between them. The covered CDR3 bases are TGTGCCAGCAGCCAAGATTGGTTGGCACCTTATGGC. It specifies CASSQDWLAPYG. From start to end, the CDR3 is CASSQDWLAPYGYTF.

As regards this clone: The CDR3 end falls 3 residues outside the read, so it is completed with the germline J gene. This chain uses TRBV7-3 with TRBJ2-3; tentative D call: TRBD2 (6 bases). V was pared by 6 bases and J by 0 bases, with 16 bases between. Germline V gives CDR1 SGHTA, CDR2 FQGTGA. This CDR3 spans 16 amino acids. CDR3 residues: CASSQTRLESTDTQYF. The part of the CDR3 DNA that was read is TGTGCCAGCAGTCAAACCCGACTAGAGAGCACAGATACG.

Concerning this clone itself: The read terminates 3 residues before the CDR3 end, so the remaining end is supplied by the germline J gene. The chain carries TRBV18 and TRBJ2-2, with D tentatively TRBD1 (5 bases). With 3 bases removed from V and 6 bases from J, the gap between germline ends came to 17 bases. The CDR3 consists of 16 residues. Germline assignment: CDR1 KGHSH and CDR2 LQKENI. The CDR3 loop is CASSPAGSGPSGELFF. Partial CDR3 DNA: TGTGCCAGCTCACCTGCAGGGTCAGGGCCATCCGGGGAG.

On this clone itself: The read falls 3 residues short of the CDR3 end, and the missing part is taken from the germline J gene. The sample contains more than one DNA sequence encoding this CDR3. This rearrangement joins TRBV4-2 to TRBJ1-1, with D unresolved. Looked up from germline, CDR1 is LGHNA and CDR2 is YNFKEQ. CDR3 length: 15 amino acids. The sequenced CDR3 bases are TGTGCCAGCAGCCAAGACATGCAGACATCAGCCGCG. Translating it yields CASSQDMQTSAA. The whole CDR3 region reads CASSQDMQTSAAAFF.